This T cell receptor beta chain was sequenced for a study of siplizumab effects on memory and regulatory T cells. Study-wide results and limits: Alloreactive sequences tracing back to unstimulated CD4+ memory cells fell significantly with siplizumab.

The germline CDR1 and CDR2 sequences are MDHEN and SYDVKM. Trimming shortened V by 5 bases and J by 4 bases, and 21 bases separated the two germline ends. The CDR3 sequence is 16 residues long. Produced via immunoSEQ multiplex PCR; TCRdb's table is partial and in-frame only. The sample has about 100,000 clones, around 92% seen once. As regards this clone: Its antigen remains unknown.

The receptor's source is a human donor in good health. The chain employs TRBV28 and TRBJ2-7; D is possibly TRBD2 (6 bases). Sequencing was carried out using Tregs sorted from blood. CDR3 sequence reads: CASSPWLRGRGYEQYF. CDR3 nucleotides: TGTGCCAGCAGTCCTTGGCTCAGAGGGCGGGGATACGAGCAGTACTTC.